The subject of this entry is one T cell receptor (beta chain). The data derive from a study of cytomegalovirus exposure and HLA in healthy donors. This PCR relied on a set of 60 Vbeta primers and 13 Jbeta primers. Clones were read by immunoSEQ multiplex PCR, and TCRdb kept only the in-frame ones, dropping some. The repertoire holds 90,000 to 120,000 clones, with 10% as singletons. This sequence originates from a man aged 35 to 55 in good health and CMV-seropositive. The sequencing sample was made of PBMCs.

CDR3 nucleotides: TGTGCCAGCTCTCCTGAGACTGTGGGAGGGACCCAGTACTTC. It yields the protein CASSPETVGGTQYF. V usage is TRBV18 and J usage is TRBJ2-5; perhaps TRBD2 as D (6 bases). V lost 6 bases and J lost 7, with 18 bases in between. Germline V gene data show CDR1 as KGHSH and CDR2 as LQKENI. CDR3 length: 14 residues.